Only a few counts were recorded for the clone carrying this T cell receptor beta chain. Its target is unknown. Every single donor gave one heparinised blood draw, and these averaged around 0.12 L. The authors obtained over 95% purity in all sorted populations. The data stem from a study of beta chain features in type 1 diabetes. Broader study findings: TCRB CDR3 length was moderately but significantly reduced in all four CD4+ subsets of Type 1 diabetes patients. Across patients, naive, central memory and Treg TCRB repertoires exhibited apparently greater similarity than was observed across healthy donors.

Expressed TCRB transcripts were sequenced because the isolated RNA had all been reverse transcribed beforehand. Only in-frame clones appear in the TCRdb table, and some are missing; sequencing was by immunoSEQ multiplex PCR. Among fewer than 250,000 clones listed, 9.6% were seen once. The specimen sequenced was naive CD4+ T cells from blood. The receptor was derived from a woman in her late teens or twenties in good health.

The CDR3 loop is CASSLTSGGYQETQYF. The CDR3, as DNA: TGTGCCAGCAGCCTCACTAGCGGGGGGTACCAAGAGACCCAGTACTTC. The chain couples TRBV4-2 to TRBJ2-5, with 12 nucleotides matching TRBD2. Germline CDR1 and CDR2: LGHNA and YNFKEQ. The CDR3 runs to 16 residues. The V and J ends lost 4 bases and 0 bases, in that order; junction bases with no gene match: 3.